Sequencing of this T cell receptor (beta chain) was carried out in a study of cytomegalovirus exposure and HLA in healthy donors. Study-wide results and caveats: The authors confirmed in vitro that three CMV-associated chains were specific for CMV antigens.

Turning to this clone: Its antigen is currently unknown.

Only in-frame clones appear in the TCRdb table, and some are missing; sequencing was by immunoSEQ multiplex PCR. The sample carries 150,000 to 160,000 clones, more than 70% recorded once. The CDR3 totals 14 residues. Trimming pared 4 bases from V and 8 bases from J, leaving 17 bases between. CDR1 SEHNR and CDR2 FQNEAQ come from the germline V gene (reference sequence). The sequencing sample was made of PBMCs. The chain combines TRBV7-9 with TRBJ1-1; maybe TRBD1 (5 bases). This clonotype originated in a human donor in good health. For the CDR3, the DNA is TGTGCCAGCAGCTCCTTGTGGGGGGGTGGGGAAGCTTTCTTT. It specifies CASSSLWGGGEAFF.